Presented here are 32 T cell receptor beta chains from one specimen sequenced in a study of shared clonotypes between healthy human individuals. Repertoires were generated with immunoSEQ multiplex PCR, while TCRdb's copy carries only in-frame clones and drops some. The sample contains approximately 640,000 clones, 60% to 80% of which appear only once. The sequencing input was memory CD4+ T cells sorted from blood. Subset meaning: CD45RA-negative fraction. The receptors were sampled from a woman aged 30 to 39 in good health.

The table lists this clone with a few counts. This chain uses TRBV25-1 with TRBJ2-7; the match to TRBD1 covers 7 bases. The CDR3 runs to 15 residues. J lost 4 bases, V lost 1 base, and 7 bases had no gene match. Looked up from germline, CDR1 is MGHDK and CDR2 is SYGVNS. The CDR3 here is CASSESRGGQYEQYF. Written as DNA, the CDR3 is TGTGCCAGCAGTGAATCGAGAGGGGGCCAATACGAGCAGTACTTC.

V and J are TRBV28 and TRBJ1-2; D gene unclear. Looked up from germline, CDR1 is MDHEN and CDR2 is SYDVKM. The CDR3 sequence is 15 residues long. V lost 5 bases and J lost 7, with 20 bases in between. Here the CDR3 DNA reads TGTGCCAGCAGTCTGTTGTATCCGGGCCAAGGTGGCTACACCTTC. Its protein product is CASSLLYPGQGGYTF.

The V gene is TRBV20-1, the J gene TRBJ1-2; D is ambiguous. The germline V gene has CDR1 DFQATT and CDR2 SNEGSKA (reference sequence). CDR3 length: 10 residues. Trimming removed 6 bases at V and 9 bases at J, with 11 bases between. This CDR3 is CSALDFSYTF. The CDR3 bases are TGCAGTGCCCTCGATTTTAGCTACACCTTC.

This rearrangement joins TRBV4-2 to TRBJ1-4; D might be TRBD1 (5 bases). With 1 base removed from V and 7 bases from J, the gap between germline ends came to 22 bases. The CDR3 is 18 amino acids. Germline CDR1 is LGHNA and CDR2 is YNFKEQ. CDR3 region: CASSQALGGLGVGEKLFF. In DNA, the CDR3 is TGTGCCAGCAGCCAAGCCCTCGGCGGCTTAGGGGTGGGTGAAAAACTGTTTTTT.

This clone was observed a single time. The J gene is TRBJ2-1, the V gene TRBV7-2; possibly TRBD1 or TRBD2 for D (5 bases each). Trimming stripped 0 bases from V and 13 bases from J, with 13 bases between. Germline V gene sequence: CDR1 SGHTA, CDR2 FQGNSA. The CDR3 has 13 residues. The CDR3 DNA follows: TGTGCCAGCAGCTTAGCCACCGGGACGGTCCAGTTCTTC. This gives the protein CASSLATGTVQFF.

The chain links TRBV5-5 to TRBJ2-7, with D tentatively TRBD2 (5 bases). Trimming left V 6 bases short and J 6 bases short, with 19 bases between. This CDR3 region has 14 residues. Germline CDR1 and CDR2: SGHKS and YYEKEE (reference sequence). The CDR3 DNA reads TGTGCCAGCACGTCTCGTCTTGCGGGCATCGAGCAGTACTTC. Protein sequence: CASTSRLAGIEQYF.

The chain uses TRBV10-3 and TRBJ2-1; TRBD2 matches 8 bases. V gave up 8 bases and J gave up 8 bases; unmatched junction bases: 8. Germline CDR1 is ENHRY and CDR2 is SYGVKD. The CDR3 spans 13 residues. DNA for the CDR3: TGTGCCATCCAGGGACTAGATTTTTATGAGCAGTTCTTC. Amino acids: CAIQGLDFYEQFF.

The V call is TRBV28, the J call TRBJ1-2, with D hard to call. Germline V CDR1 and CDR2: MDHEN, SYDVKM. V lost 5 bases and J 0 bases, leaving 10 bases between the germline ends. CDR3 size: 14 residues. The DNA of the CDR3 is TGTGCCAGCAGTCTCCAGGCCCCTAACTATGGCTACACCTTC. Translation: CASSLQAPNYGYTF.

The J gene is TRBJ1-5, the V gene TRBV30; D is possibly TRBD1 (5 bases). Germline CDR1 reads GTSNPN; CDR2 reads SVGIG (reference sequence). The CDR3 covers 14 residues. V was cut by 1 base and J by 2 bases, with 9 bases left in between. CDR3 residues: CAWSAGGGNQPQHF. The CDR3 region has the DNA TGTGCCTGGAGTGCGGGGGGGGGCAATCAGCCCCAGCATTTT.

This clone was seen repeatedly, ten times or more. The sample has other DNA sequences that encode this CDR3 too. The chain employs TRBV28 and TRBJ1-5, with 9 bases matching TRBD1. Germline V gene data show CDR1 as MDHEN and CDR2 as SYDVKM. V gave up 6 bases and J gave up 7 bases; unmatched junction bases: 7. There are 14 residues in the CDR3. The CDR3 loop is CASRLDRGRQPQHF. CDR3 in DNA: TGTGCCAGCAGGCTGGACAGGGGTAGACAGCCCCAGCATTTT.

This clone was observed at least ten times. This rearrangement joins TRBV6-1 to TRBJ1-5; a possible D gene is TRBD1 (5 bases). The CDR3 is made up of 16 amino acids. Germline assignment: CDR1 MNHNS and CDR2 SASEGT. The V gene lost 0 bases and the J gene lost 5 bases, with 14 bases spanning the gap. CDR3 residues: CASSEALPREYQPQHF. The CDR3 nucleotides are TGTGCCAGCAGTGAAGCGCTTCCCAGGGAGTATCAGCCCCAGCATTTT.

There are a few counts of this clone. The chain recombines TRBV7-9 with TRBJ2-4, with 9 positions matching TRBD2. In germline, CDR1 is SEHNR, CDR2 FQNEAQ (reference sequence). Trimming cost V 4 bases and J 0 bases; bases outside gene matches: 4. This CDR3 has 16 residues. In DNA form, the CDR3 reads TGTGCCAGCAGCTCTGGGCGGGAGGGAGCCAAAAACATTCAGTACTTC. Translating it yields CASSSGREGAKNIQYF.

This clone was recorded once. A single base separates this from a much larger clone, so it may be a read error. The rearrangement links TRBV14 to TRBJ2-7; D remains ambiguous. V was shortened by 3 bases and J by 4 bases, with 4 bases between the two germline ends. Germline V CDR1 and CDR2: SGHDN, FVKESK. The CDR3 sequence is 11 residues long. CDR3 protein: CASSHRYEQYF. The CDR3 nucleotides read TGTGCCAGCAGCCACCGGTACGAGCAGTACTTC.

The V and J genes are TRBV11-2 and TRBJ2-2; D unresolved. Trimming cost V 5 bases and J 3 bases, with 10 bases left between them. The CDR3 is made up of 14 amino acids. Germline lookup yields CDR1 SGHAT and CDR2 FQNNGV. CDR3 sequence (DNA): TGTGCCAGCAGCCCGTACGAGGACACCGGGGAGCTGTTTTTT. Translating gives CASSPYEDTGELFF.

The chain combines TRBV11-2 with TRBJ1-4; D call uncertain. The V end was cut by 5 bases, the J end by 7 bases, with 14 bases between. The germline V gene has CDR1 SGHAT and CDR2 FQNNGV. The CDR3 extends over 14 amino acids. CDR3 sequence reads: CASSPSEVGEKLFF. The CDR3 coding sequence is TGTGCCAGCAGCCCGAGCGAGGTCGGTGAAAAACTGTTTTTT.

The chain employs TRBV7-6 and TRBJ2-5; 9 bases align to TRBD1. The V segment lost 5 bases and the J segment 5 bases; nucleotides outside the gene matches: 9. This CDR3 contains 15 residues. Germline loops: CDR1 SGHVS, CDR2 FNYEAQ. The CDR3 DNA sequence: TGTGCCAGCAGCCCACAACAGGGGGCGACGGAGACCCAGTACTTC. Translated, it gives CASSPQQGATETQYF.

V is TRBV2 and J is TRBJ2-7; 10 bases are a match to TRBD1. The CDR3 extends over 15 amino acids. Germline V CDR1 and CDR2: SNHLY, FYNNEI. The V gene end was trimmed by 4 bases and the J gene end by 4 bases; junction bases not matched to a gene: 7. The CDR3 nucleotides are TGTGCCAGCAGTGTTGAGGGACAGGGGCAATACGAGCAGTACTTC. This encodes CASSVEGQGQYEQYF.

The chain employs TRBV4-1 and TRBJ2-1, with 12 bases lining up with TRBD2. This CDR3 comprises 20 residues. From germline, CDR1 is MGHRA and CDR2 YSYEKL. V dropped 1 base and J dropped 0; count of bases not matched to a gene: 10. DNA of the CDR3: TGCGCCAGCAGCCAAGGATCCTTCGGACTAGCGGGGAGCTCCTACAATGAGCAGTTCTTC. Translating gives CASSQGSFGLAGSSYNEQFF.

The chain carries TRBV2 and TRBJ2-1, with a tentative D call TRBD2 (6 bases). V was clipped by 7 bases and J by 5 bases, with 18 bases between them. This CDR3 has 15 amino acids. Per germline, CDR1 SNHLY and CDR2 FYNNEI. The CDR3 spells CASTPRTGRNNEQFF. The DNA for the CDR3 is TGTGCCAGCACACCAAGGACCGGGAGAAACAATGAGCAGTTCTTC.

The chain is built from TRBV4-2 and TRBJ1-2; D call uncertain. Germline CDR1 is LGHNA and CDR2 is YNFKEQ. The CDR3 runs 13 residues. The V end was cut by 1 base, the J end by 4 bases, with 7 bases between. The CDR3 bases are TGTGCCAGCAGCCAAGTGGAAGGCTATGGCTACACCTTC. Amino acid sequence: CASSQVEGYGYTF.

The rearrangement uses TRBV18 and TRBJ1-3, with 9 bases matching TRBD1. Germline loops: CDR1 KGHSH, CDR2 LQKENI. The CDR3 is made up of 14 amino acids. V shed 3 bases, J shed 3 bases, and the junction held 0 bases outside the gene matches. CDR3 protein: CASSPTGGGNTIYF. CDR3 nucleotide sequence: TGTGCCAGCTCACCGACAGGGGGTGGAAACACCATATATTTT.

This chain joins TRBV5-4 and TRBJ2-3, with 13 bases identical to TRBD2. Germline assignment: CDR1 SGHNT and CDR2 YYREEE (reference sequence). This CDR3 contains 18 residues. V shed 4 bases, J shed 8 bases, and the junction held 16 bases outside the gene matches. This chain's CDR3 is CASSPQGTGTSGTATQYF. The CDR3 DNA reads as TGTGCCAGCAGCCCCCAAGGCACCGGGACTAGCGGGACGGCTACGCAGTATTTT.

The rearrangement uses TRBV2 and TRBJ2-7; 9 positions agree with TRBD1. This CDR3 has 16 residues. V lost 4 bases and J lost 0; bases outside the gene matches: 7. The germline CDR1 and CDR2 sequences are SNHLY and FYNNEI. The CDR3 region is CASSASGTGLSYEQYF. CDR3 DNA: TGTGCCAGCAGTGCATCCGGGACAGGGCTCTCCTACGAGCAGTACTTC.

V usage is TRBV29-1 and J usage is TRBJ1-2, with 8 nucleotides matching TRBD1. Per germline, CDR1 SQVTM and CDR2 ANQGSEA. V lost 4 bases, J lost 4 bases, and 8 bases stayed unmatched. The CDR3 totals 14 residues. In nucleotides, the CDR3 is TGCAGCGTTGGACAGGGGTCGTCCGCCTATGGCTACACCTTC. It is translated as CSVGQGSSAYGYTF.

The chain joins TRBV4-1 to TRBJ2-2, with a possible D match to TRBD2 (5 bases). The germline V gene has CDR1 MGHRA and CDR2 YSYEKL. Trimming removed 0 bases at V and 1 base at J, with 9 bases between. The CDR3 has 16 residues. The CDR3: CASSQEVGRNTGELFF. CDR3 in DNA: TGCGCCAGCAGCCAAGAGGTGGGGAGGAACACCGGGGAGCTGTTTTTT.

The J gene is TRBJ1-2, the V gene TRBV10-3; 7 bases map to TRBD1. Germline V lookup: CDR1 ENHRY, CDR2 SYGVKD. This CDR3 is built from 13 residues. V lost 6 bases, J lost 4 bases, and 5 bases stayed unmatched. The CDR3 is CAIRDSGGYGYTF. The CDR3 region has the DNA TGTGCCATCAGGGACTCAGGGGGCTATGGCTACACCTTC.

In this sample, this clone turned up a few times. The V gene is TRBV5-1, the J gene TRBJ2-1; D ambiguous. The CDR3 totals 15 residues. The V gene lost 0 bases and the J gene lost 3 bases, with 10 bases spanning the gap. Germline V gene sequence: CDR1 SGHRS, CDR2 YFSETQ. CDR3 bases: TGCGCCAGCAGCTTGGATAATCTCGGCTACAATGAGCAGTTCTTC. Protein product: CASSLDNLGYNEQFF. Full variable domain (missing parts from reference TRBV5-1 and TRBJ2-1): KAGVTQTPRYLIKTRGQQVTLSCSPISGHRSVSWYQQTPGQGLQFLFEYFSETQRNKGNFPGRFSGRQFSNSRSEMNVSTLELGDSALYLCASSLDNLGYNEQFFGPGTRLTVL.

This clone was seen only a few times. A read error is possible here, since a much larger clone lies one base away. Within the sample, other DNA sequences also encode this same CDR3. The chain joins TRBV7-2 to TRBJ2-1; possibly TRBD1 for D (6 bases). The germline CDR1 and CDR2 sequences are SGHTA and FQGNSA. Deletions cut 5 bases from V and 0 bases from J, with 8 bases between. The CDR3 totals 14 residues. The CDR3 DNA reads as TGTGCCAGCAGCCAGGACAGCTCCTACAATGAGCAGTTCTTC. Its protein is CASSQDSSYNEQFF.

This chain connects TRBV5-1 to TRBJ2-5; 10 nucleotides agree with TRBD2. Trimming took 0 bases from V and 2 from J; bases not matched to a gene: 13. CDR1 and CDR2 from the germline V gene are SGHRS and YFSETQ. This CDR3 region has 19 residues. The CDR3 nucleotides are TGCGCCAGCAGCTTGGCCGGAGCGGGAGGGCCGTCCCCTCAAGAGACCCAGTACTTC. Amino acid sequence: CASSLAGAGGPSPQETQYF.

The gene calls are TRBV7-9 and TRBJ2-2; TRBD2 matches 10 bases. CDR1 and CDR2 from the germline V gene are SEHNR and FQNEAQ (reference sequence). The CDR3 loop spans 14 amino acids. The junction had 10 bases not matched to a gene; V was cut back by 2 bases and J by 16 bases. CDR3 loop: CASSLQREGPVQFF. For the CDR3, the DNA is TGTGCCAGCAGCTTACAGCGGGAGGGCCCTGTTCAGTTTTTT.

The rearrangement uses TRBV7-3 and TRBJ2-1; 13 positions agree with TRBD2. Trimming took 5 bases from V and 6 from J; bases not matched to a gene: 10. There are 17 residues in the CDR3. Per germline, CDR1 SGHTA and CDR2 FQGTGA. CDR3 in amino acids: CASSTRTSGSFGNEQFF. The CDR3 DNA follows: TGTGCCAGCAGCACACGGACTAGCGGGAGTTTCGGCAATGAGCAGTTCTTC.

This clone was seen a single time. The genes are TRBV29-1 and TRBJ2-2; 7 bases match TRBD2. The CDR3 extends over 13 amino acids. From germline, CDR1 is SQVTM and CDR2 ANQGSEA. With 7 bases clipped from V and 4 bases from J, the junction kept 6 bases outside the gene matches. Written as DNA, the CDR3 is TGCAGCGGTGGGACTACCTCCACCGGGGAGCTGTTTTTT. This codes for CSGGTTSTGELFF.